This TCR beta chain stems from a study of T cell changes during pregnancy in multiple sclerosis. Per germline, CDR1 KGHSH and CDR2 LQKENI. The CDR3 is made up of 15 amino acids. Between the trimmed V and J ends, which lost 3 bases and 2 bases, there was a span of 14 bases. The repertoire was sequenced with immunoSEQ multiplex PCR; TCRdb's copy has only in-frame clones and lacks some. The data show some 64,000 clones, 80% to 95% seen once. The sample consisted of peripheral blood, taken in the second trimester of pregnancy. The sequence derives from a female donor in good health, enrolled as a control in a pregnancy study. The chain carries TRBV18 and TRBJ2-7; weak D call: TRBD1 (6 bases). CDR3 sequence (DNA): TGTGCCAGCTCACCTCTGGGGGCAGGGGCCTACGAGCAGTACTTC. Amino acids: CASSPLGAGAYEQYF.